One and the same sample provided the 30 T cell receptor beta chains below, sequenced in a study of T cell responses to AZD1222 COVID-19 vaccine. Clones were sequenced by immunoSEQ multiplex PCR, and TCRdb holds only the in-frame ones, with some missing. The repertoire holds roughly 120,000 clones, more than 85% seen once, with roughly 7.1% in the top ten. The specimen was peripheral blood, collected 28 days after the second AZD1222 dose. These receptors originate from an adult who received the AZD1222 COVID-19 vaccine.

This rearrangement joins TRBV18 to TRBJ2-7; D perhaps matches TRBD1 (6 bases). The CDR3 covers 12 residues. Germline V gene data show CDR1 as KGHSH and CDR2 as LQKENI. V dropped 4 bases and J dropped 6 bases, with 10 bases sitting between them. The CDR3 protein is CASSLQGPEQYF. Here the CDR3 DNA reads TGTGCCAGCTCACTACAGGGCCCCGAGCAGTACTTC.

The chain carries TRBV27 and TRBJ2-1; D call uncertain. In germline, CDR1 is MNHEY, CDR2 SMNVEV (reference sequence). The CDR3 spans 13 residues. Trimming pared 0 bases from V and 3 bases from J, leaving 3 bases between. The CDR3 nucleotides are TGTGCCAGCAGTTTATCAGTCTACAATGAGCAGTTCTTC. Protein sequence: CASSLSVYNEQFF.

The chain recombines TRBV5-6 with TRBJ2-7; 7 nucleotides align to TRBD2. Germline V gives CDR1 SGHDT, CDR2 YYEEEE. The CDR3 has 14 amino acids. With 4 bases clipped from V and 6 bases from J, the junction kept 10 bases outside the gene matches. This chain's CDR3 is CASSPGTTVGEQYF. The CDR3 bases are TGTGCCAGCAGCCCAGGGACTACAGTGGGCGAGCAGTACTTC.

The rearrangement links TRBV5-4 to TRBJ1-4; 8 bases map to TRBD1. The germline CDR1 and CDR2 sequences are SGHNT and YYREEE (reference sequence). After removal of 4 bases from V and 6 bases from J, the junction contained 5 bases not matched to a gene. The CDR3 consists of 14 residues. CDR3: CASSRTGFDEKLFF. The CDR3 coding sequence is TGTGCCAGCAGCCGGACAGGGTTCGATGAAAAACTGTTTTTT.

V and J are TRBV2 and TRBJ1-4; 9 bases map to TRBD1. Trimming took 9 bases from V and 8 from J; bases not matched to a gene: 7. Germline V gives CDR1 SNHLY, CDR2 FYNNEI. This CDR3 has 13 amino acids. The CDR3 region has the DNA TGTGCCAGGGGGGACAGGGAAGGAGAAAAACTGTTTTTT. This translates into CARGDREGEKLFF.

The chain is built from TRBV19 and TRBJ2-7; TRBD2 might be the D (5 bases). The CDR3 length is 15 residues. From germline, CDR1 is LNHDA and CDR2 SQIVND (reference sequence). With 4 bases removed from V and 0 bases from J, the gap between germline ends came to 13 bases. The CDR3 DNA follows: TGTGCCAGTAGTACGTCCGGGAAAACCTCCTACGAGCAGTACTTC. It encodes CASSTSGKTSYEQYF.

The chain links TRBV10-1 to TRBJ2-1, with D possibly being TRBD2 (6 bases). The germline V gene has CDR1 WNHNN and CDR2 SYGVQD (reference sequence). Trimming cost V 4 bases and J 3 bases, with 10 bases left between them. CDR3 length: 14 residues. The CDR3 DNA reads TGCGCCAGCAGTGGGGAGGCAGACTACAATGAGCAGTTCTTC. It translates to CASSGEADYNEQFF.

This clone showed up just once. This sequence joins TRBV25-1 and TRBJ1-1, with a weak D call TRBD1 (5 bases). CDR1 is MGHDK, CDR2 SYGVNS, per germline. V lost 6 bases and J 1 base, leaving 9 bases between the germline ends. This CDR3 is 13 amino acids long. CDR3: CASSRGGNTEAFF. The CDR3, as DNA: TGTGCCAGCAGCCGTGGGGGGAACACTGAAGCTTTCTTT.

The V gene is TRBV7-9, the J gene TRBJ2-5; tentative D call: TRBD1 (6 bases). The CDR3 spans 14 residues. Germline CDR1 SEHNR, CDR2 FQNEAQ (reference sequence). Between the trimmed V and J ends, which lost 7 bases and 1 base, there was a span of 13 bases. The CDR3 loop reads CASNPQGSQETQYF. The DNA for the CDR3 is TGTGCCAGCAACCCACAGGGATCCCAAGAGACCCAGTACTTC.

The chain joins TRBV2 to TRBJ1-6; D gene uncertain. Per the germline V gene, CDR1 is SNHLY and CDR2 is FYNNEI. Between the trimmed V and J ends, which lost 4 bases and 7 bases, there was a span of 14 bases. CDR3 length equals 15 residues. The CDR3 bases are TGTGCCAGCAGTGGAGCCATGATGTGGAATTCACCCCTCCACTTT. This sequence encodes CASSGAMMWNSPLHF.

The rearrangement uses TRBV5-4 and TRBJ2-5; TRBD2 aligns across 7 bases. V trimming: 2 bases; J trimming: 2 bases; junction bases outside the gene matches: 3. The germline V gene encodes CDR1 SGHNT and CDR2 YYREEE (reference sequence). This CDR3 has 14 amino acids. The CDR3 loop is CASSLRLAQETQYF. The CDR3, as DNA: TGTGCCAGCAGCTTAAGACTAGCACAAGAGACCCAGTACTTC.

The chain employs TRBV5-6 and TRBJ2-7; unclear D gene. V lost 0 bases and J 1 base, leaving 5 bases between the germline ends. The CDR3 loop spans 13 amino acids. Germline CDR1 is SGHDT and CDR2 is YYEEEE. Here the CDR3 reads CASSLVESYEQYF. CDR3 nucleotide sequence: TGTGCCAGCAGCTTGGTAGAATCCTACGAGCAGTACTTC.

The chain carries TRBV5-8 and TRBJ2-7; tentatively, D is TRBD1 or TRBD2 (5 bases each). Trimming took off 4 bases at V and 5 bases at J, with 16 bases between the two ends. The CDR3 loop spans 14 amino acids. CDR1 SGHTS and CDR2 YDEGEE come from the germline V gene. CDR3 DNA: TGTGCCAGCAGCAGGGCCGGGGCCCGGGACGAGCAGTACTTC. It specifies CASSRAGARDEQYF.

This sequence joins TRBV7-8 and TRBJ1-1; D remains ambiguous. The ends were cut back, 0 bases at V and 1 base at J, with 3 bases in the middle. The germline V gene has CDR1 SGHVS and CDR2 FQNEAQ. This CDR3 has 13 residues. This CDR3 reads CASSLAANTEAFF. DNA for the CDR3: TGTGCCAGCAGCTTAGCCGCGAACACTGAAGCTTTCTTT.

This clone was found once. The chain recombines TRBV28 with TRBJ2-1, with 11 bases aligning to TRBD2. The CDR3 has 16 amino acids. With V trimmed by 4 bases and J by 5 bases, 7 bases remained unmatched. Germline V CDR1 and CDR2: MDHEN, SYDVKM. CDR3 in DNA: TGTGCCAGCAGTTCCCGGACTAGCGGGTTCAACAATGAGCAGTTCTTC. This gives the protein CASSSRTSGFNNEQFF.

The V and J genes are TRBV24-1 and TRBJ1-3; D is undetermined. In germline, CDR1 is KGHDR, CDR2 SFDVKD. This CDR3 comprises 13 residues. Trimming cost V 4 bases and J 3 bases, with 6 bases left between them. The CDR3 protein is CATSEVNGNTIYF. The CDR3 DNA sequence: TGTGCCACCAGTGAGGTCAATGGAAACACCATATATTTT.

The sample holds a few counts of this clone. The gene calls are TRBV11-3 and TRBJ1-1; D is perhaps TRBD1 (5 bases). The V end lost 1 base, the J end lost 6 bases, and 9 bases lay between the germline ends. Germline V gene lookup returns CDR1 SGHNT and CDR2 YENEEA. This CDR3 comprises 13 residues. The CDR3 sequence: CASSLVPTAEAFF. The CDR3 DNA sequence: TGTGCCAGCAGCTTAGTTCCGACAGCTGAAGCTTTCTTT.

The J gene is TRBJ2-1, the V gene TRBV19, with D uncertain. Per the germline V gene, CDR1 is LNHDA and CDR2 is SQIVND (reference sequence). The CDR3 consists of 12 residues. Trimming pared 2 bases from V and 2 bases from J, leaving 1 base between. DNA of the CDR3: TGTGCCAGTAGTATACCCTACAATGAGCAGTTCTTC. This encodes CASSIPYNEQFF.

CDR3 DNA sequence: TGCGCCAGCAGCAGGGACTTGAACACTGAAGCTTTCTTT. This encodes CASSRDLNTEAFF. J is TRBJ1-1 and V is TRBV5-1; tentative D call: TRBD1 (5 bases). V lost 4 bases to trimming and J lost 0 bases, with 7 bases between them. Germline CDR1 SGHRS, CDR2 YFSETQ. This CDR3 has 13 residues.

This chain uses TRBV21-1 with TRBJ1-1. TRBV21-1 is reported as a pseudogene. The CDR3 is 14 amino acids. CDR3 in amino acids: CASSNVSMWTEAFF. The CDR3 DNA follows: TGTGCCAGCAGCAATGTTAGTATGTGGACTGAAGCTTTCTTT.

This chain joins TRBV10-1 and TRBJ2-7; TRBD1 matches 9 bases. Trimming removed 3 bases from V and 2 bases from J; junction bases left unmatched: 5. There are 15 residues in the CDR3. Per the germline V gene, CDR1 is WNHNN and CDR2 is SYGVQD (reference sequence). This chain's CDR3 is CASSEERTGAYEQYF. In DNA, the CDR3 is TGCGCCAGCAGTGAAGAGAGGACAGGGGCCTACGAGCAGTACTTC.

V usage is TRBV6-1 and J usage is TRBJ1-2, with 9 bases lining up with TRBD1. The trim removed 3 bases at V and 4 bases at J, leaving 6 bases unmatched. Germline V lookup: CDR1 MNHNS, CDR2 SASEGT. The CDR3 is made up of 15 amino acids. The CDR3 region has the DNA TGTGCCAGCAGTGACCGGGACAGGGCAATCTATGGCTACACCTTC. Its translation is CASSDRDRAIYGYTF.

This clone was detected a few times. The chain is built from TRBV4-2 and TRBJ2-7, with D unclear. CDR1 LGHNA and CDR2 YNFKEQ come from the germline V gene. The CDR3 consists of 15 residues. Trimming shortened V by 0 bases and J by 0 bases, and 9 bases separated the two germline ends. The CDR3 DNA reads as TGTGCCAGCAGCCAAGAGGCTTTTAACTCCTACGAGCAGTACTTC. This codes for CASSQEAFNSYEQYF.

The chain couples TRBV7-9 to TRBJ2-2; D is ambiguous. The CDR3 loop spans 13 amino acids. Germline CDR1 SEHNR, CDR2 FQNEAQ (reference sequence). The V gene lost 5 bases and the J gene lost 4 bases, with 8 bases spanning the gap. Written as DNA, the CDR3 is TGTGCCAGCAGCCCCTCGAGCACCGGGGAGCTGTTTTTT. As protein: CASSPSSTGELFF.

This clone was found a few times. This chain joins TRBV6-2 or TRBV6-3 and TRBJ1-5; no reliable D call. V was trimmed by 5 bases and J by 2 bases, leaving 13 bases between them. There are 15 residues in the CDR3. From germline, CDR1 is MNHEY and CDR2 SVGEGT. The CDR3 sequence is CASSGPRSGNQPQHF. The CDR3 nucleotides are TGTGCCAGCAGTGGGCCTCGATCGGGCAATCAGCCCCAGCATTTT.

CDR3 sequence reads: CAWSVTYGGTQYF. The CDR3 nucleotides read TGTGCCTGGAGTGTAACTTACGGTGGGACCCAGTACTTC. The V and J genes are TRBV30 and TRBJ2-5, with D unclear. This CDR3 region has 13 residues. Germline CDR1 and CDR2: GTSNPN and SVGIG (reference sequence). V was trimmed by 0 bases and J by 7 bases, leaving 12 bases between them.

The table lists this clone with a few counts. The chain is built from TRBV2 and TRBJ2-7; 9 nucleotides line up with TRBD2. The ends lost 4 bases at V and 1 base at J; junction bases unmatched: 20. The CDR3 runs 20 residues. Germline V lookup: CDR1 SNHLY, CDR2 FYNNEI. CDR3 in DNA: TGTGCCAGCAGTGGAGGGTTGGGAGCGGGGGGCGAGATTTGGTCCTACGAGCAGTACTTC. This encodes CASSGGLGAGGEIWSYEQYF.

This chain links TRBV10-1 with TRBJ2-1; D not certain. CDR3 size: 13 residues. V lost 3 bases, J lost 5 bases, and 8 bases lay in between. CDR1 is WNHNN, CDR2 SYGVQD, per germline (reference sequence). The CDR3 region has the DNA TGCGCCAGCAGTGACGGGCCAGACAATGAGCAGTTCTTC. Protein product: CASSDGPDNEQFF.

This chain uses TRBV11-3 with TRBJ2-5, with D unclear. Germline CDR1 and CDR2: SGHNT and YENEEA. The CDR3 has 15 amino acids. V was trimmed by 5 bases and J by 0 bases, leaving 13 bases between them. Written as DNA, the CDR3 is TGTGCCAGCAGCCCCCCGACCGAGTACCAAGAGACCCAGTACTTC. Its protein is CASSPPTEYQETQYF. Filled out from reference TRBV11-3 and TRBJ2-5, the complete variable domain reads EAGVVQSPRYKIIEKKQPVAFWCNPISGHNTLYWYLQNLGQGPELLIRYENEEAVDDSQLPKDRFSAERLKGVDSTLKIQPAELGDSAVYLCASSPPTEYQETQYFGPGTRLLVL.

The rearrangement uses TRBV4-1 and TRBJ2-3, with 14 nucleotides matching TRBD2. The CDR3 runs to 17 residues. J gave up 5 bases and V 2 bases, and 6 bases lay outside the gene matches. CDR1 MGHRA and CDR2 YSYEKL come from the germline V gene. The CDR3 sequence is CASSQQLGLAGVDTQYF. The CDR3 DNA sequence: TGCGCCAGCAGCCAACAATTGGGACTAGCGGGGGTAGATACGCAGTATTTT.